The following is a T cell receptor beta chain sequence with its context. Its antigen remains unidentified. Repertoires were generated with immunoSEQ multiplex PCR, while TCRdb's copy carries only in-frame clones and drops some. The sample consists of fewer than 180,000 clones, about 93% of them appearing once. CDR1 is MGHRA and CDR2 is YSYEKL in the germline V gene. J lost 10 bases, V lost 2 bases, and 2 bases had no gene match. There are 14 residues in the CDR3. This entry is derived from a study of T cell responses to AZD1222 COVID-19 vaccine. Study-wide results and limits: Clonal diversity may have been underestimated in mostly white British donors. Regions 160-218 and 743-854 dominated among vaccine-associated CD4 TCRs spanning spike. Elevations in Spike-specific TCR breadth and depth followed administration of two AZD1222 doses.

The sequencing used peripheral blood, collected on day 0 of AZD1222 vaccination. The TCR sequence derives from an adult in good health. The chain links TRBV4-1 to TRBJ2-1; 13 bases line up with TRBD2. The CDR3 sequence: CASSQTGLAGEQFF. CDR3 nucleotides: TGCGCCAGCAGCCAAACGGGACTAGCGGGAGAGCAGTTCTTC.